The clone carrying this T cell receptor beta chain was observed at least ten times. Its antigen is currently unknown. The data were taken from a study of regulatory T cells in long-lasting Graves disease. In the study overall: Graves' patients, newly diagnosed, had taken antithyroid drugs under 3 months. Overall study findings and caveats: TRBV28, TRBJ1-2 and TRBJ2-5 were favored in persistent disease. Persistent patients shared more public clonotypes (under 3,000) than newly diagnosed patients (966).

Documented time point: newly diagnosed GD, antithyroid drugs for less than 3 months. TCR sequences were obtained from RNA taken from PBMCs. CDR1 is KGHDR, CDR2 SFDVKD, per germline. Losses at the gene ends were 12 bases for V and 8 bases for J; bases not matched to a gene: 10. The CDR3 loop spans 14 amino acids. Arm-PCR of CDR3 regions with iRepertoire HTBI primers generated TCR beta libraries. TCRdb passed the multiplex PCR reads through MiXCR, listing each CDR3 protein once. The table has over 400,000 distinct CDR3 sequences, approximately 14% seen once. This same sample was also part of a study on T cells in Graves' hyperthyroidism and ophthalmopathy.

The input for sequencing was peripheral blood mononuclear cells (PBMCs), taken at new diagnosis, from a patient treated with antithyroid drugs. The TCR originated in a woman aged 50 to 65 with Graves disease. The rearrangement uses TRBV24-1 and TRBJ2-1; 12 bases agree with TRBD2. CDR3 amino acids: CAARTSGEGDEQFF. CDR3 nucleotide sequence: TGTGCCGCCCGGACTAGCGGGGAGGGAGATGAGCAGTTCTTC.